This is a list of T cell receptor beta chains from one sample in a study of blood T cell repertoires in COVID-19. Using immunoSEQ multiplex PCR, the repertoire was profiled, and TCRdb retains in-frame clones only, with some absent. The sample comprises 55,000 or so clones, 65% to 85% of which are singletons, and 2.5% to 3.5% rests with the top ten. Sequenced: peripheral blood. These receptors came from a man aged 60 to 75 with acute or convalescent COVID-19. CDR3s include the opening cysteine and the closing phenylalanine or tryptophan. The order of the fields is V gene, J gene, CDR3 length, D gene, CDR3 DNA, CDR3 protein. The D gene is left open where the match is weak.

>TRBV11-2|TRBJ2-1|15|.
TGTGCCAGCAGCCCGGTGCGGAGGATCCACAATGAGCAGTTCTTC
CASSPVRRIHNEQFF
>TRBV6-5|TRBJ1-5|14|.
TGTGCCAGCCTACGGTCGGGAGGGTCACAGCCCCAGCATTTT
CASLRSGGSQPQHF
>TRBV14|TRBJ2-3|14|.
TGTGCCAGCAGCCAAGGGTTAAGCGCAGATACGCAGTATTTT
CASSQGLSADTQYF
>TRBV5-4|TRBJ2-3|18|TRBD2
TGTGCCAGCAGCTTGGCCAGGGCTAGCGGAGCTAGCACAGATACGCAGTATTTT
CASSLARASGASTDTQYF
>TRBV7-9|TRBJ1-2|14|.
TGTGCCAGCAGCTTAGAGGAGACCCTCTATGGCTACACCTTC
CASSLEETLYGYTF
>TRBV27|TRBJ2-2|19|TRBD1
TGTGCCAGCGGTACATCCGGGACAGGGGCTGGGATTACCACCGGGGAGCTGTTTTTT
CASGTSGTGAGITTGELFF
>TRBV12-5|TRBJ1-1|14|.
TGTGCTAGTGGTTTGGATAGGGGGAACACTGAAGCTTTCTTT
CASGLDRGNTEAFF
>TRBV18|TRBJ1-5|14|.
TGTGCCAGCTCTCTACAGGGAACAGGACAGCCCCAGCATTTT
CASSLQGTGQPQHF
>TRBV7-9|TRBJ1-3|13|.
TGTGCCACCGAGAGGGGGACTGGAAACACCATATATTTT
CATERGTGNTIYF
>TRBV7-2|TRBJ2-1|15|.
TGTGCCAGCAGCTGGGCCCTCCGGGGAGGCAATGAGCAGTTCTTC
CASSWALRGGNEQFF